Reported below is one TCR beta chain. This clone's antigen is unknown. The sample holds no much larger clone one base away, and base qualities are not on file. The data derive from a study of blood T cell repertoires in COVID-19 (dated by TCRdb to about 2020). Concerning the study at large: Collaborator samples came from the United States, Italy and Spain and covered acute and convalescent phases of COVID-19. The prospective study material was composed of cDNA or gDNA derived from T cells, B-cell-depleted T cells, or PBMCs. The repertoires were made available in a free public database intended to serve as a resource for research on the immune response to SARS-CoV-2. Samples were obtained from the ongoing ImmuneRACE study (first 160 participants) and from about 1,300 subjects provided by 6 global collaborators. The dataset comprised deeply sampled blood TCRbeta repertoires from subjects exposed to, actively infected with, or recovered from COVID-19. Nearly every sample came with metadata listing a de-identified subject ID, COVID-19 status, age in years and sex. Where available, HLA class I and class II types were taken from metadata supplied by the sample provider and were not determined by assay-based typing.

Whole blood was collected in K2EDTA tubes by collaborating institutions according to the institutions' own protocols. For TCRbeta analysis, collaborator samples were shipped as frozen whole blood, as isolated PBMCs, or as DNA extracted from either sample type. The germline V gene provides CDR1 MGHDK and CDR2 SYGVNS. Spanning cysteine to phenylalanine, the CDR3 consists of 14 amino acids. CDR3 DNA is the only sequence kept; it has 42 bases, read in frame from the first base. Relative to germline, V is 4 bases shorter and J is 7 bases shorter, with 11 bases between their ends. TCRbeta CDR3 regions were amplified from genomic DNA using the immunoSEQ Assay, a bias-controlled multiplex PCR. The original pipeline was this. The number of nucleated cells in each sample was estimated by amplification of reference gene primers within the assay. To quantify the absolute abundance of each unique TCRbeta CDR3 rearrangement, sequence reads were collapsed and filtered. Productive Simpson clonality was computed per sample as the square root of Simpson's diversity index over productive rearrangements. The source is immuneACCESS, and TCRdb retained only in-frame sequences with V and J called. Part of the clones is not carried over; for the studies checked, unresolved V genes explain less than half of this, and the remainder is unexplained. That table is the source of V, J and clone size, and D and trimming were worked out from the DNA. The table for this sample lists nearly 110,000 clones; 80% to 85% of them were counted only once. Around 4.5% of the sample is held by the ten biggest clonotypes.

What the research found in general, with its limitations: The quantity of clinical and demographic metadata differed by source and by participant and was supplied without curation.

This chain joins TRBV25-1 to TRBJ1-6; the D gene remains uncertain. This receptor was taken from a man aged 70 or older with acute or convalescent COVID-19. Source material: peripheral blood. The CDR3 reads as follows: CASSGLRSNSPLHF. In nucleotide form, the sequence is TGTGCCAGCAGTGGCCTGCGATCCAATTCACCCCTCCACTTT.